This TCR beta chain was sequenced during a study of shared clonotypes between healthy human individuals. Broader study findings: About 5% of naive CD4 clonotypes were shared across a handful of donors. Investigators collected only blood, and repertoires in tissues likely differ. The low donor count limited represented genetic and exposure-history diversity.

The method was immunoSEQ multiplex PCR; TCRdb's version includes in-frame clones alone and lacks a portion of them. The table has roughly 2,000,000 clones, about 95% seen once. Selected positively for CCR7 and CD45RO-negative, naive CD8 cells excluded terminally differentiated effector memory CD45RA+ cells. CDR3 size: 14 residues. Looked up from germline, CDR1 is SEHNR and CDR2 is FQNEAQ (reference sequence). Trimming pared 5 bases from V and 4 bases from J, leaving 14 bases between. With respect to this clone: As yet, its antigen is unknown.

This receptor was obtained from a young man in good health. The genes are TRBV7-9 and TRBJ1-2; D possibly corresponds to TRBD1 (6 bases). Sequenced material: naive CD8+ T cells sorted from blood. This CDR3 is CASSLGTPVYGYTF. CDR3 nucleotide sequence: TGTGCCAGCAGCCTTGGGACACCGGTCTATGGCTACACCTTC.